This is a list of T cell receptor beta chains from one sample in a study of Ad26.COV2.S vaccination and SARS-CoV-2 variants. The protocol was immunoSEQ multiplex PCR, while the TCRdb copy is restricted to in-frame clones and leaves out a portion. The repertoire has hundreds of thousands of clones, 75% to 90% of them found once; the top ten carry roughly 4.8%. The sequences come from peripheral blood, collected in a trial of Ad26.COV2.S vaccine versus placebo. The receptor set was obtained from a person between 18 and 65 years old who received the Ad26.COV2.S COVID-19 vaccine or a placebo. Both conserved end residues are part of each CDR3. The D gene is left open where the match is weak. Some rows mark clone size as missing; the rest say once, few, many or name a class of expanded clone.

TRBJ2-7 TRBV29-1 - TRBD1 CSVEVVGQGGYEQYF TGCAGCGTTGAAGTCGTCGGACAGGGGGGTTACGAGCAGTACTTC
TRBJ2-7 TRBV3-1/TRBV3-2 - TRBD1 CASSRDRVYEQYF TGTGCCAGCAGCCGCGACAGGGTCTACGAGCAGTACTTC
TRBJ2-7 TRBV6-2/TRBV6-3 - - CASSPEAYEQYF TGTGCCAGCAGCCCCGAGGCTTACGAGCAGTACTTC
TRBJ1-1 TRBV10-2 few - CASSELAGNIMF TGCGCCAGCAGTGAGTTGGCTGGCAATATTATGTTT
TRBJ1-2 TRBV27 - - CASSRQDSYGYTF TGTGCCAGCAGTAGACAAGACAGCTATGGCTACACCTTC
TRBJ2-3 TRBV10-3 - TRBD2 CAIRGTSGGTDTQYF TGTGCCATCAGGGGGACTAGCGGGGGCACAGATACGCAGTATTTT
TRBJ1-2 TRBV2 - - CASNGGRDGYTF TGTGCCAGCAACGGGGGTAGGGATGGCTACACCTTC
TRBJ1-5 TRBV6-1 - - CASSEFGGDSNQPQHF TGTGCCAGCAGTGAATTTGGAGGGGACAGCAATCAGCCCCAGCATTTT
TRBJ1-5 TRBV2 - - CASRQGASQPQHF TGTGCCAGCAGACAGGGAGCCAGTCAGCCCCAGCATTTT
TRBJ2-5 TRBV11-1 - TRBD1 CASSPSDRGRETQYF TGTGCCAGCAGCCCCTCGGACAGGGGTAGGGAGACCCAGTACTTC
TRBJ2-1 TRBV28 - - CASSYGGSDYNEQFF TGTGCCAGCAGTTACGGGGGTTCGGACTACAATGAGCAGTTCTTC
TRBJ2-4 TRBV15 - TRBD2 CATSSRGRGDIQYF TGTGCCACCAGCTCTCGAGGGAGGGGTGACATTCAGTACTTC
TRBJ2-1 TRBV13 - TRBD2 CASSHLAGGPEGEQFF TGTGCCAGCAGCCACCTAGCGGGGGGGCCGGAGGGTGAGCAGTTCTTC
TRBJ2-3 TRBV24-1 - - CATSDYTDTQYF TGTGCCACCAGTGATTACACAGATACGCAGTATTTT
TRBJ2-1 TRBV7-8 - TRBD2 CASSLAGLAGVNEQFF TGTGCCAGCAGCTTAGCGGGACTAGCGGGAGTCAATGAGCAGTTCTTC
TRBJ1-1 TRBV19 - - CASSPRGGDTEAFF TGTGCCAGTAGTCCACGGGGGGGCGATACTGAAGCTTTCTTT
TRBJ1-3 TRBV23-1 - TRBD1 CASSQSTGGENTIYF TGCGCCAGCAGTCAATCGACAGGGGGCGAAAACACCATATATTTT
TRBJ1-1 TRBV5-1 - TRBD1 CASSSTGGPNTEAFF TGCGCCAGCAGCTCCACAGGGGGACCGAACACTGAAGCTTTCTTT
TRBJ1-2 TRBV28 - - CASSLPGHPYGYTF TGTGCCAGCAGTTTACCAGGGCACCCCTATGGCTACACCTTC
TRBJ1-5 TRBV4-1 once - CASSQDNKVNQPQHF TGCGCCAGCAGCCAAGATAATAAGGTCAATCAGCCCCAGCATTTT
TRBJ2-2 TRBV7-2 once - CASSLVGRLGELFF TGTGCCAGCAGCTTAGTAGGACGGTTGGGGGAGCTGTTTTTT
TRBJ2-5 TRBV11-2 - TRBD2 CASSLGGRVQYF TGTGCCAGCAGCTTAGGCGGGAGGGTCCAGTACTTC
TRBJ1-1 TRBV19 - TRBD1 CASSIGGTGLYMNTEAFF TGTGCCAGTAGTATAGGGGGGACAGGGCTCTACATGAACACTGAAGCTTTCTTT
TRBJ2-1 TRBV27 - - CASSPYSGSTYNEQFF TGTGCCAGCAGCCCCTACAGCGGGTCGACCTACAATGAGCAGTTCTTC
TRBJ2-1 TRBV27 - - CASRWTASQNEQFF TGTGCCAGCAGATGGACAGCATCTCAGAATGAGCAGTTCTTC
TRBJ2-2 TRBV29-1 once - CSVARGTGELFF TGCAGCGTGGCCAGGGGCACCGGGGAGCTGTTTTTT
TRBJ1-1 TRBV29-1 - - CSDGGVGTEAFF TGCAGCGACGGTGGTGTCGGCACTGAAGCTTTCTTT
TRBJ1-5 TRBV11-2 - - CASSPSSSGDSNQPQHF TGTGCCAGCAGCCCGAGTAGCTCCGGGGATAGCAATCAGCCCCAGCATTTT
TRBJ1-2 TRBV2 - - CASSTLTGSYGYTF TGTGCCAGCAGTACCCTTACAGGAAGTTATGGCTACACCTTC
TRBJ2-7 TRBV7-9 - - CASSFTSYEQYF TGTGCCAGCAGCTTCACCTCCTACGAGCAGTACTTC
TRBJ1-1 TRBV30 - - CAWASGRPEAFF TGTGCCTGGGCCTCAGGGCGCCCTGAAGCTTTCTTT
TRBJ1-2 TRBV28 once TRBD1 CASRLRGQGGYTF TGTGCCAGCAGACTGCGGGGACAGGGGGGGTACACCTTC
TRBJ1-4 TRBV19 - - CASSIGAATNEKLFF TGTGCCAGTAGCATCGGGGCTGCAACTAATGAAAAACTGTTTTTT